This T cell receptor (beta chain) was recorded in a study of brain metastases from non-small cell lung cancer. General study results and limits: Compared with their matched primary tumors, around 69% of brain metastases showed expanded T-cell clones. T-cell infiltration was lower in brain metastases than primaries (P < 0.001).

Details on this clone: The antigen is not known.

Method: immunoSEQ multiplex PCR; TCRdb's copy keeps in-frame clones and lacks some. The sample carries approximately 6,400 clones, roughly 80% recorded once. Germline assignment: CDR1 MDHEN and CDR2 SYDVKM. V dropped 2 bases and J dropped 0 bases, with 14 bases sitting between them. This CDR3 has 17 amino acids. V usage is TRBV28 and J usage is TRBJ1-5, with D tentatively TRBD1 (5 bases). The sequence was collected from a donor at least 40 years old with non-small cell lung cancer. The sequenced sample consisted of primary lung tumor tissue. For the CDR3, the DNA is TGTGCCAGCAGTTTAAGTCGGGGACCTTCTAGCAATCAGCCCCAGCATTTT. It is translated as CASSLSRGPSSNQPQHF.